This entry is about one T cell receptor beta chain. Its specificity is not known. The sample comes from a study of T cells in Graves' hyperthyroidism and ophthalmopathy. Turning to the study itself: Peripheral blood was secured at the point of initial diagnosis, before any treatment.

Study-wide results and limits: Most clonotypes expanded in the thyroid (above 0.001) were also present in blood.

The CDR3 regions of TCR beta were amplified from RNA transcripts. The HTBI primer set served for first-round RT-PCR of the TCR CDR3. MiXCR, run by TCRdb on the multiplex PCR reads, gives a single entry per CDR3 protein. The sample lists around 700,000 distinct CDR3 sequences, about 19% occurring once. Thyroid ultrasound, orbital computed tomography, clinical symptoms, and serum thyroxine and TRAb underpinned diagnoses. Germline values: CDR1 ENHRY, CDR2 SYGVKD. V dropped 0 bases and J dropped 0 bases, with 11 bases sitting between them. The CDR3 runs to 17 residues. The sequencing sample was made of blood. This sequence was found in a woman between 50 and 59 years old with Graves' hyperthyroidism that later progressed to Graves' ophthalmopathy. The rearrangement links TRBV10-3 to TRBJ1-4; D might be TRBD1 (5 bases). CDR3: CAISESRGTATNEKLFF. CDR3 in DNA: TGTGCCATCAGTGAGTCACGGGGCACCGCAACTAATGAAAAACTGTTTTTT.